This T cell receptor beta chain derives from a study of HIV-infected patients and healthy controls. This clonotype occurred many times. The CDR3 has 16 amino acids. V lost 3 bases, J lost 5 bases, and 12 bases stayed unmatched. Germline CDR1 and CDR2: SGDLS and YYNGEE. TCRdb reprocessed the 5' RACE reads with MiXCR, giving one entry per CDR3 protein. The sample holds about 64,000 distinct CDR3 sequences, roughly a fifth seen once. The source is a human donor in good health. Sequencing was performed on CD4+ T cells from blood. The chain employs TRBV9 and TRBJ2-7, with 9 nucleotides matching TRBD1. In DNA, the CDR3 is TGTGCCAGCAGCGGATGGGCCGGGACAGGGAGGCACGAGCAGTACTTC. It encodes CASSGWAGTGRHEQYF.